This T cell receptor (beta chain) was captured by sequencing in a study of monozygotic twins with inflammatory bowel disease. Germline V gives CDR1 SGHDT, CDR2 YYEEEE. The CDR3 length is 15 residues. Reprocessing the 5' RACE reads, TCRdb reports a single entry for every CDR3 protein and omits DNA. The clone table shows about 450,000 distinct CDR3 sequences, with the ten largest holding roughly 2.3%. Notes on the study in general: IBD patients had lower TCRbeta diversity (inverse Simpson) than healthy co-twins. IBD patients share fewer clonotypes with other people than healthy twins do, especially with disease activity.

As regards this clonotype: The antigen is not known.

This chain uses TRBV5-6 with TRBJ1-2. The clonotype originates from a human donor with ulcerative colitis or Crohn's disease, or a healthy co-twin of an affected twin (not recorded which). The sequenced sample was blood. The CDR3 protein is CASSTRTVFNYGYTF.